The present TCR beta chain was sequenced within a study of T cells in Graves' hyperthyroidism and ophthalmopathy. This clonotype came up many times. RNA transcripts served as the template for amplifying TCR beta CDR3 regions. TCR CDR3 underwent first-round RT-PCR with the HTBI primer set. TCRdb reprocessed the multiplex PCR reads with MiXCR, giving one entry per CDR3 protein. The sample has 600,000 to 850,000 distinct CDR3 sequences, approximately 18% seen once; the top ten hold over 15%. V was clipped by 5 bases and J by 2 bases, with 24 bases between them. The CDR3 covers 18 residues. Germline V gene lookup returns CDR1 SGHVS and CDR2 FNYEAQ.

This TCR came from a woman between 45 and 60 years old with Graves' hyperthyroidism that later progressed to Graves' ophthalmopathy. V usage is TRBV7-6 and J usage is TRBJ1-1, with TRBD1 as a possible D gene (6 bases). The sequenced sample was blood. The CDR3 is CASSPYYITQGINTEAFF. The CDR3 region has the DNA TGTGCCAGCAGCCCCTACTATATAACACAGGGTATCAACACTGAAGCTTTCTTT.